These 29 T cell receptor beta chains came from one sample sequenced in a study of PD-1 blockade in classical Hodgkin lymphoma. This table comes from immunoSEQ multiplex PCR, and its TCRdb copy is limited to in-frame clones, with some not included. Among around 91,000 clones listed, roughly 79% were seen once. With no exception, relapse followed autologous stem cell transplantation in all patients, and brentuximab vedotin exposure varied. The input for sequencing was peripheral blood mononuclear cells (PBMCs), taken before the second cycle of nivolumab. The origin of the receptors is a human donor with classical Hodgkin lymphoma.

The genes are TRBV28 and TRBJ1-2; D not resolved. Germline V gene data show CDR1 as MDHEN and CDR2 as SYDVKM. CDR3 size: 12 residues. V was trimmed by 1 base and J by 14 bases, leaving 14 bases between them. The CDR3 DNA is TGTGCCAGCAGTTTATTTACAAGCACCCATACCTTC. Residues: CASSLFTSTHTF.

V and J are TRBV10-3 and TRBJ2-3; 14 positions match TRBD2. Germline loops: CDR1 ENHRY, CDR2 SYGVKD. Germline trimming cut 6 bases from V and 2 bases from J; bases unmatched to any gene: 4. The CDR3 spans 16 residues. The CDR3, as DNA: TGTGCCATCAGCCGACTAGCGGGAGGGACCACAGATACGCAGTATTTT. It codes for CAISRLAGGTTDTQYF.

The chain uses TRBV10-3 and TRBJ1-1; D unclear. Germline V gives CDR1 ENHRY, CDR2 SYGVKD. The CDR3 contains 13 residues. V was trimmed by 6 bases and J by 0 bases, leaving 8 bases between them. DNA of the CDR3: TGTGCCATCAGCCTCGACCTGAACACTGAAGCTTTCTTT. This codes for CAISLDLNTEAFF.

CDR3 loop: CASTWDRDTGELFF. The CDR3 nucleotides are TGTGCCAGCACCTGGGACAGGGACACCGGGGAGCTGTTTTTT. The chain joins TRBV2 to TRBJ2-2, with 9 bases identical to TRBD1. This CDR3 is built from 14 residues. CDR1 is SNHLY, CDR2 FYNNEI, per germline. V shed 7 bases, J shed 3 bases, and the junction held 3 bases outside the gene matches.

This chain's CDR3 is CASGYQRGSTDTQYF. DNA for the CDR3: TGTGCCAGCGGCTACCAGCGGGGAAGCACAGATACGCAGTATTTT. The chain recombines TRBV14 with TRBJ2-3, with 7 bases fitting TRBD2. V was clipped by 8 bases and J by 0 bases; unmatched bases: 8. Germline CDR1 and CDR2: SGHDN and FVKESK. The CDR3 spans 15 residues.

CDR3 bases: TGTGCCAGTAGTCCCGGGGACAGGGGAACGCTTGAAGCTTTCTTT. Translating it yields CASSPGDRGTLEAFF. This chain joins TRBV19 and TRBJ1-1; 10 nucleotides match TRBD1. This CDR3 has 15 amino acids. Germline loops: CDR1 LNHDA, CDR2 SQIVND (reference sequence). V shed 5 bases and J 7 bases; nucleotides not matched to a gene: 10.

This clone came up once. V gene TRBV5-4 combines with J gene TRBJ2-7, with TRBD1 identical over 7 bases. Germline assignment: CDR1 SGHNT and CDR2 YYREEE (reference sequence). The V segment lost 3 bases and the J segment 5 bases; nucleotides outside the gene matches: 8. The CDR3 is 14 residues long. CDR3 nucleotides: TGTGCCAGCAGCTCAAGGCAGGGGGATAACGAGCAGTACTTC. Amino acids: CASSSRQGDNEQYF.

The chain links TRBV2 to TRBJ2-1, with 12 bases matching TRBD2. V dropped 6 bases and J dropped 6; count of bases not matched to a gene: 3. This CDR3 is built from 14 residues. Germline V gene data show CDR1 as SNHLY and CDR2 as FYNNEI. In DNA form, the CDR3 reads TGTGCCAGCAGCCTGGGACTAGCGGGCAATGAGCAGTTCTTC. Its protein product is CASSLGLAGNEQFF.

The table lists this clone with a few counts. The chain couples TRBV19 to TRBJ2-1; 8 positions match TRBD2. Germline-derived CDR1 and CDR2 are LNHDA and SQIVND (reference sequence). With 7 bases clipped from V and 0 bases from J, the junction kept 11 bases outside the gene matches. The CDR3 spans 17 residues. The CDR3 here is CASKEATSGSSYNEQFF. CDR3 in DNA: TGTGCCAGTAAGGAAGCCACAAGCGGGAGCTCCTACAATGAGCAGTTCTTC.

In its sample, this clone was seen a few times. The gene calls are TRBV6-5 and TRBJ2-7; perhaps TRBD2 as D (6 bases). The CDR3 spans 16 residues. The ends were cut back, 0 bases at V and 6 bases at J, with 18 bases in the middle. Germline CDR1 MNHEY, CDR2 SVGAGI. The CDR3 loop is CASSYSGLGEESEQYF. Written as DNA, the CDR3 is TGTGCCAGCAGTTACTCCGGACTTGGGGAGGAATCCGAGCAGTACTTC.

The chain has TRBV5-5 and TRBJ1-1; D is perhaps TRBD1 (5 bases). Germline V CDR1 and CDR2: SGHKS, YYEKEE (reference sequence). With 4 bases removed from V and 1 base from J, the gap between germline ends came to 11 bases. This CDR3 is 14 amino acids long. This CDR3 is CASSQGVANTEAFF. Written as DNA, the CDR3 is TGTGCCAGCAGCCAAGGGGTAGCGAACACTGAAGCTTTCTTT.

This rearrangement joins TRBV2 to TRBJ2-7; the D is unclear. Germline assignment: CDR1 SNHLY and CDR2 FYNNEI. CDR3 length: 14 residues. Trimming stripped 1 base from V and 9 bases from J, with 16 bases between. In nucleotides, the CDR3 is TGTGCCAGCAGTGAAGGCAGTATCAGGTGGGGGCAGTACTTC. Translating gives CASSEGSIRWGQYF.

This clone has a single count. CDR3 DNA: TGCGCCAGCGGCCCTCAAGAGACCCAGTACTTC. Amino acid sequence: CASGPQETQYF. J is TRBJ2-5 and V is TRBV5-1, with D unresolved. Per the germline V gene, CDR1 is SGHRS and CDR2 is YFSETQ. The CDR3 is 11 amino acids. V was shortened by 7 bases and J by 2 bases, with 6 bases between the two germline ends.

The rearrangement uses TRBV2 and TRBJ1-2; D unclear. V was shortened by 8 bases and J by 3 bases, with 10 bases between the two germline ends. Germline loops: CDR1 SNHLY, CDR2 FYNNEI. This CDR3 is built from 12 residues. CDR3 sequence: CASPRQYYGYTF. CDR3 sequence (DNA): TGTGCCAGCCCTAGGCAGTACTATGGCTACACCTTC.

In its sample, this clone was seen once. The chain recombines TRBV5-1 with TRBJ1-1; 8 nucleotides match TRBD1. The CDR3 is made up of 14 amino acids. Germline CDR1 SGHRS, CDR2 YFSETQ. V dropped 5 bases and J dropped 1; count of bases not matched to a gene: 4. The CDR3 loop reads CASSSGTGNTEAFF. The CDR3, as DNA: TGCGCCAGCAGTTCCGGGACAGGGAACACTGAAGCTTTCTTT.

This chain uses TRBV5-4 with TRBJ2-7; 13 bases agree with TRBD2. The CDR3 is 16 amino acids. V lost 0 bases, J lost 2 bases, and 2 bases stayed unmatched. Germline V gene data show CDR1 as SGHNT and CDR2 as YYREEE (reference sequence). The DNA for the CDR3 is TGTGCCAGCAGCTTGGCCGGGACTAGCGGGACCTACGAGCAGTACTTC. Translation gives CASSLAGTSGTYEQYF.

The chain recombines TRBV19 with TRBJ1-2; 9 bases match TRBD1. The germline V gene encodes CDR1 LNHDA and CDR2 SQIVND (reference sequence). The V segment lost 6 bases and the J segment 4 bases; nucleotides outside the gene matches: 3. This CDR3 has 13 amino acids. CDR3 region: CASREQGAYGYTF. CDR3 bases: TGTGCCAGTAGAGAACAGGGGGCCTATGGCTACACCTTC.

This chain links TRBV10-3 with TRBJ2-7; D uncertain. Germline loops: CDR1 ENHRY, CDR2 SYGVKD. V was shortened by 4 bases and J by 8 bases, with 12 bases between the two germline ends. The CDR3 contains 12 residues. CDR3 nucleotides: TGTGCCATCAGTGGGAGAAATACCAAGCAGTACTTC. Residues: CAISGRNTKQYF.

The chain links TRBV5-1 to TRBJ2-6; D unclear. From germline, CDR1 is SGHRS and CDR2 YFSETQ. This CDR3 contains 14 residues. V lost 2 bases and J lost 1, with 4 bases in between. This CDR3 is CASSFGSGANVLTF. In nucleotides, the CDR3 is TGCGCCAGCAGCTTTGGATCTGGGGCCAACGTCCTGACTTTC. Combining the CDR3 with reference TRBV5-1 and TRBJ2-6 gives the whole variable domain KAGVTQTPRYLIKTRGQQVTLSCSPISGHRSVSWYQQTPGQGLQFLFEYFSETQRNKGNFPGRFSGRQFSNSRSEMNVSTLELGDSALYLCASSFGSGANVLTFGAGSRLTVL.

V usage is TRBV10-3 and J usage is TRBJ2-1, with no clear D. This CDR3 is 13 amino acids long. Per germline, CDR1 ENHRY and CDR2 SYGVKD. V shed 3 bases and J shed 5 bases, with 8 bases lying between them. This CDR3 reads CAISDHGDNEQFF. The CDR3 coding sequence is TGTGCCATCAGTGACCACGGAGACAATGAGCAGTTCTTC.

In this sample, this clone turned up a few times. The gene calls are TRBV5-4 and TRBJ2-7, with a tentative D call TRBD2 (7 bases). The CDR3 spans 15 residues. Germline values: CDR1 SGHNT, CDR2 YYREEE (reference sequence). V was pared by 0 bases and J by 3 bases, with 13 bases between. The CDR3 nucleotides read TGTGCCAGCAGCTTGGCGCCGGGGGGCGACTACGAGCAGTACTTC. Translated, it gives CASSLAPGGDYEQYF.

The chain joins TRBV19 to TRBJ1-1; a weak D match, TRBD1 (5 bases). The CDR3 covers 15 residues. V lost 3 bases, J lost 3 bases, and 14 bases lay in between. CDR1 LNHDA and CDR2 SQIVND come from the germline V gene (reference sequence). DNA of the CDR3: TGTGCCAGTAGTATGTCCGGGGACGAGTACACTGAAGCTTTCTTT. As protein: CASSMSGDEYTEAFF.

The CDR3 nucleotides read TGTGCCAGCAGTGAAGCGGGGGCGGGAGGTTCGAACACCGGGGAGCTGTTTTTT. Its protein is CASSEAGAGGSNTGELFF. The rearrangement uses TRBV6-1 and TRBJ2-2, with 8 positions matching TRBD2. The CDR3 totals 18 residues. Germline CDR1 is MNHNS and CDR2 is SASEGT. V dropped 0 bases and J dropped 0; count of bases not matched to a gene: 6.

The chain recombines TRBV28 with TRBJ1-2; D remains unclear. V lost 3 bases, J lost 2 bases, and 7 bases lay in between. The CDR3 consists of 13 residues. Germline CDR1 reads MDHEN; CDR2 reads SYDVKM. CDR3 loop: CASSLASNYGYTF. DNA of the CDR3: TGTGCCAGCAGTTTGGCCTCCAACTATGGCTACACCTTC.

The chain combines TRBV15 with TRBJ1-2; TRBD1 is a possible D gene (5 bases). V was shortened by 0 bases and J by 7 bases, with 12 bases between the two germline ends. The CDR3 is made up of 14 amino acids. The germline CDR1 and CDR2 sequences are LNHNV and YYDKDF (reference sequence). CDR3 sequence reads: CATSRDPGVGGYTF. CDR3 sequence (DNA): TGTGCCACCAGCAGAGATCCGGGGGTAGGTGGCTACACCTTC.

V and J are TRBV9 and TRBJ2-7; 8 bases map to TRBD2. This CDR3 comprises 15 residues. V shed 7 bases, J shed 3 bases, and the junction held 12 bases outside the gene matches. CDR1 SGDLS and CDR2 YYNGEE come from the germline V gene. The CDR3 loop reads CASAARGGVGYEQYF. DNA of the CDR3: TGTGCCAGCGCGGCCCGGGGGGGAGTGGGCTACGAGCAGTACTTC.

CDR3 sequence: CASSYIAGGEQYF. The CDR3 bases are TGTGCCAGCAGTTATATAGCGGGAGGCGAGCAGTACTTC. This chain links TRBV6-4 with TRBJ2-7; TRBD2 aligns across 10 bases. CDR3 length: 13 residues. Germline V lookup: CDR1 MRHNA, CDR2 SNTAGT. Germline trimming cut 5 bases from V and 6 bases from J; bases unmatched to any gene: 4.

As DNA, the CDR3 is TGTGCCAGCAGCCGCGTGGTTGGTCCACCCGGGGAGCTGTTTTTT. This codes for CASSRVVGPPGELFF. The chain carries TRBV7-8 and TRBJ2-2, with unresolved D. Germline CDR1 and CDR2: SGHVS and FQNEAQ. The V end lost 5 bases, the J end lost 6 bases, and 16 bases lay between the germline ends. The CDR3 sequence is 15 residues long. The variable domain in full, completed from reference TRBV7-8 and TRBJ2-2, reads GAGVSQSPRYKVAKRGQDVALRCDPISGHVSLFWYQQALGQGPEFLTYFQNEAQLDKSGLPSDRFFAERPEGSVSTLKIQRTQQEDSAVYLCASSRVVGPPGELFFGEGSRLTVL.

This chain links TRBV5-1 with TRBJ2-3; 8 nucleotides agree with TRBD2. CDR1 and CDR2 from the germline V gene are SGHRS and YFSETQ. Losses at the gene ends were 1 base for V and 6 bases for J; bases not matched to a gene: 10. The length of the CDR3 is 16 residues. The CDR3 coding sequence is TGCGCCAGCAGCTTGCGAGGAATAGCGGGACGTGATACGCAGTATTTT. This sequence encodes CASSLRGIAGRDTQYF. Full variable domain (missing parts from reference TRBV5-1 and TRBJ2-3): KAGVTQTPRYLIKTRGQQVTLSCSPISGHRSVSWYQQTPGQGLQFLFEYFSETQRNKGNFPGRFSGRQFSNSRSEMNVSTLELGDSALYLCASSLRGIAGRDTQYFGPGTRLTVL.